One sample yielded the 11 T cell receptor beta chains listed below, sequenced in a study of cytomegalovirus exposure and HLA in healthy donors. PCR employed 60 Vbeta and 13 Jbeta primers. Assay used: immunoSEQ multiplex PCR; TCRdb lists only in-frame clones, some missing. The data show 150,000 to 200,000 clones, 75% to 85% seen once. Sequencing was performed on PBMCs. Every receptor here comes from a male donor in good health and CMV-seropositive.

This chain joins TRBV5-1 and TRBJ2-1; 12 positions agree with TRBD2. Trimming took 4 bases from V and 9 from J; bases not matched to a gene: 8. This CDR3 contains 15 residues. Germline CDR1 and CDR2: SGHRS and YFSETQ. CDR3 in DNA: TGCGCCAGCAGCGCGTCTAGCGGGGGGGCCGGTGAGCAGTTCTTC. As protein: CASSASSGGAGEQFF.

This clone has a handful of counts. The chain joins TRBV7-2 to TRBJ2-3; 10 bases map to TRBD2. Per the germline V gene, CDR1 is SGHTA and CDR2 is FQGNSA. The CDR3 loop spans 16 amino acids. The trim removed 5 bases at V and 6 bases at J, leaving 11 bases unmatched. CDR3 protein: CASSQLSGRGWDTQYF. The CDR3 DNA reads TGTGCCAGCAGCCAGCTCAGCGGGAGGGGGTGGGATACGCAGTATTTT. Full variable domain (rest looked up from reference TRBV7-2 and TRBJ2-3): GAGVSQSPSNKVTEKGKDVELRCDPISGHTALYWYRQSLGQGLEFLIYFQGNSAPDKSGLPSDRFSAERTGGSVSTLTIQRTQQEDSAVYLCASSQLSGRGWDTQYFGPGTRLTVL.

V usage is TRBV7-2 and J usage is TRBJ1-4; perhaps TRBD1 as D (5 bases). Germline loops: CDR1 SGHTA, CDR2 FQGNSA. The CDR3 extends over 14 amino acids. The V gene lost 7 bases and the J gene lost 8 bases, with 17 bases spanning the gap. The CDR3 loop reads CASTHSYGGEKLFF. The CDR3 nucleotides read TGTGCCAGCACCCATAGCTACGGGGGGGAAAAACTGTTTTTT.

The chain uses TRBV11-2 and TRBJ1-5; 11 bases map to TRBD1. The CDR3 consists of 14 residues. Germline V CDR1 and CDR2: SGHAT, FQNNGV. The V and J ends lost 5 bases and 6 bases, in that order; junction bases with no gene match: 3. CDR3 sequence: CASSRDRGAQPQHF. CDR3 DNA sequence: TGTGCCAGCAGCAGGGACAGGGGGGCTCAGCCCCAGCATTTT.

Here the CDR3 DNA reads TGTGCCAGCAGCTGGGGAGGGGAGGGCACAGATACGCAGTATTTT. Translated: CASSWGGEGTDTQYF. The V gene is TRBV2, the J gene TRBJ2-3, with 7 bases aligning to TRBD2. The germline V gene encodes CDR1 SNHLY and CDR2 FYNNEI. V lost 6 bases and J lost 1; bases outside the gene matches: 7. This CDR3 is 15 amino acids long. Combining the CDR3 with reference TRBV2 and TRBJ2-3 gives the whole variable domain EPEVTQTPSHQVTQMGQEVILRCVPISNHLYFYWYRQILGQKVEFLVSFYNNEISEKSEIFDDQFSVERPDGSNFTLKIRSTKLEDSAMYFCASSWGGEGTDTQYFGPGTRLTVL.

CDR3 amino acids: CASPQGAPGYTEAFF. The CDR3, as DNA: TGTGCCAGTCCTCAGGGGGCTCCGGGGTACACTGAAGCTTTCTTT. The chain employs TRBV6-6 and TRBJ1-1, with 8 nucleotides matching TRBD1. Losses at the gene ends were 9 bases for V and 3 bases for J; bases not matched to a gene: 12. There are 15 residues in the CDR3. The germline CDR1 and CDR2 sequences are MNHNY and SVGAGI (reference sequence).

The chain employs TRBV7-2 and TRBJ1-2; TRBD1 agrees at 12 bases. J was trimmed by 4 bases and V by 4 bases; bases with no gene match: 10. This CDR3 is 17 amino acids long. The germline V gene encodes CDR1 SGHTA and CDR2 FQGNSA. CDR3 protein: CASSSSGQGAILYGYTF. CDR3 DNA: TGTGCCAGCAGCTCCTCGGGACAGGGGGCCATTCTCTATGGCTACACCTTC.

The rearrangement uses TRBV11-2 and TRBJ2-5; 9 bases are shared with TRBD2. V trimming: 3 bases; J trimming: 4 bases; junction bases outside the gene matches: 3. The CDR3 has 14 residues. Germline V gene sequence: CDR1 SGHAT, CDR2 FQNNGV. The CDR3 sequence is CASSFSGGGETQYF. As DNA, the CDR3 is TGTGCCAGCAGCTTTAGCGGGGGCGGAGAGACCCAGTACTTC.

The chain recombines TRBV7-2 with TRBJ2-2; tentatively, D is TRBD1 (7 bases). Per germline, CDR1 SGHTA and CDR2 FQGNSA. CDR3 length: 15 amino acids. The V gene lost 8 bases and the J gene lost 5 bases, with 18 bases spanning the gap. The chain's CDR3 is CASGYQGGLTGELFF. In DNA form, the CDR3 reads TGTGCCAGCGGCTACCAGGGGGGCCTGACCGGGGAGCTGTTTTTT.

This rearrangement joins TRBV19 to TRBJ1-2; 9 bases agree with TRBD1. Germline V gene sequence: CDR1 LNHDA, CDR2 SQIVND (reference sequence). V trimming: 7 bases; J trimming: 5 bases; junction bases outside the gene matches: 5. The CDR3 runs to 13 residues. DNA for the CDR3: TGTGCCAGTATAGGGACAGGGAGATATGGCTACACCTTC. It translates to CASIGTGRYGYTF.

CDR3 sequence (DNA): TGTGCCAGCAGCCCCCAGGGAGGAAGCTCCTACGAGCAGTACTTC. Translated, it gives CASSPQGGSSYEQYF. V usage is TRBV7-9 and J usage is TRBJ2-7, with TRBD2 as a possible D gene (6 bases). The V gene lost 5 bases and the J gene lost 0 bases, with 14 bases spanning the gap. Germline-derived CDR1 and CDR2 are SEHNR and FQNEAQ (reference sequence). There are 15 residues in the CDR3.